This T cell receptor (beta chain) emerged from a study of control samples from healthy donors and cancer patients. V was pared by 0 bases and J by 7 bases, with 8 bases of the junction left unmatched. CDR1 and CDR2 (germline): SGHVS, FQNEAQ. The CDR3 covers 16 residues. TCRdb's table, derived via immunoSEQ multiplex PCR, lists solely in-frame clones and lacks some. The sample shows 88,000 or so clones, just under 95% of them seen only once. Sequenced: blood. This receptor was obtained from a woman under 30 in good health. The V gene is TRBV7-8, the J gene TRBJ2-1; 8 positions agree with TRBD1. DNA for the CDR3: TGTGCCAGCAGCTTAGCGCGGACACGGACAGGGAATGAGCAGTTCTTC. Residues: CASSLARTRTGNEQFF. The full variable domain, in which reference TRBV7-8 and TRBJ2-1 provide the parts outside the CDR3, is GAGVSQSPRYKVAKRGQDVALRCDPISGHVSLFWYQQALGQGPEFLTYFQNEAQLDKSGLPSDRFFAERPEGSVSTLKIQRTQQEDSAVYLCASSLARTRTGNEQFFGPGTRLTVL.